The following is a T cell receptor (beta chain) sequence with its context. The antigen is unknown. The sample comes from a study of shared clonotypes between healthy human individuals. The overall study: Ranging from 18 to 49 in age, donors were two women and a few men.

Sequencing used immunoSEQ multiplex PCR; TCRdb keeps in-frame clones, though not all of them. In the table there are 2 million to 2.5 million clones, roughly 91% of which are singletons. General study findings and limits: Specimens sampled were limited to blood, with tissue repertoires likely differing.

The CDR3 is made up of 15 amino acids. Trimming stripped 6 bases from V and 6 bases from J, with 18 bases between. Germline V lookup: CDR1 SEHNR, CDR2 FQNEAQ (reference sequence). Cells designated naive CD8 were CD45RO-negative and were positively selected for CCR7, with terminally differentiated effector memory CD45RA+ cells excluded. The J gene is TRBJ2-1, the V gene TRBV7-9; D is uncertain. The sequence came from a man younger than 35 in good health. Some clones in this sample may be carry-over from other donors' samples. Sequencing was carried out using naive CD8+ T cells from PBMCs. In DNA form, the CDR3 reads TGTGCCAGCAGTCCCATGAGTGTTTCTGGCAATGAGCAGTTCTTC. It specifies CASSPMSVSGNEQFF.